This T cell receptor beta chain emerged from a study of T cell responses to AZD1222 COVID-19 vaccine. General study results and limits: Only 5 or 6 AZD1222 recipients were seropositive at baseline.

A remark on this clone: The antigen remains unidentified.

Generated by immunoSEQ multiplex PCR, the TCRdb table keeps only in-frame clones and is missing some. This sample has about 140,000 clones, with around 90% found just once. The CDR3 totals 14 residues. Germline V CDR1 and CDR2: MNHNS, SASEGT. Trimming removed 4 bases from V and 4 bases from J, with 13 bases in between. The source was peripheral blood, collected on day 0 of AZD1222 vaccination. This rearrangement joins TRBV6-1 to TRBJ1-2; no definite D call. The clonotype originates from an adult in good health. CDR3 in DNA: TGTGCCAGCAGTGTAGCCACAAACTCCTATGGCTACACCTTC. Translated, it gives CASSVATNSYGYTF.